These 19 T cell receptor beta chains came from one sample sequenced in a study of T cell responses to AZD1222 COVID-19 vaccine (dated by TCRdb to the early 2020s). This specimen's time point label, interpreted: about 28 days (+/-7) after the second vaccine dose. The sample's treatment or condition label, decoded: meningococcal conjugate vaccine given as trial control. Library preparation was by the immunoSEQ multiplex PCR assay. Here the immuneACCESS table is served through TCRdb, limited to in-frame sequences with V and J called. Missing clones are a known gap in these copies; in checked studies unresolved V genes cover under half, and the rest lacks a known reason. The sample records some 180,000 clones, approximately 95% of which are singletons. Around 0.96% of the sample is held by the ten biggest clonotypes. Specimen: peripheral blood, collected 28 days after the second dose of the MenACWY control vaccine. The receptor set was obtained from an adult who received the MenACWY meningococcal vaccine as a control.

As for this clone: The junction and the germline gene differ at one end; a read error may be behind it. This chain connects TRBV4-1 to TRBJ1-5, with D uncertain. The CDR3 runs 13 residues. Germline CDR1 and CDR2: MGHRA and YSYEKL. The CDR3 DNA follows: TGCGCCAGCAGCCAAGAAAAGAATCAGTCCCAGCATTTT. Translated, it gives CASSQEKNQSQHF.

Concerning this clone itself: Different DNA sequences within this sample yield the same CDR3. This chain connects TRBV12-3 or TRBV12-4 to TRBJ1-5; the match to TRBD1 covers 8 bases. J was trimmed by 4 bases and V by 4 bases; bases with no gene match: 0. This CDR3 contains 13 residues. CDR3: CASSWTGNQPQHF. CDR3 bases: TGTGCCAGCAGTTGGACAGGGAATCAGCCCCAGCATTTT.

The J gene is TRBJ1-5, the V gene TRBV25-1; 9 nucleotides match TRBD1. Germline trimming cut 8 bases from V and 0 bases from J; bases unmatched to any gene: 5. Germline CDR1 is MGHDK and CDR2 is SYGVNS. CDR3 length: 15 amino acids. The CDR3 sequence is CASLRDRVSNQPQHF. The DNA for the CDR3 is TGTGCCAGCCTCAGGGACAGGGTTAGCAATCAGCCCCAGCATTTT.

V is TRBV29-1 and J is TRBJ2-1; D not certain. Germline CDR1 is SQVTM and CDR2 is ANQGSEA. The CDR3 is 14 amino acids. The V end was cut by 6 bases, the J end by 0 bases, with 12 bases between. DNA of the CDR3: TGCAGCGTCACTGACCGGAGCTCCTACAATGAGCAGTTCTTC. Protein sequence: CSVTDRSSYNEQFF.

The chain recombines TRBV6-5 with TRBJ1-2; D gene ambiguous. The CDR3 has 15 amino acids. Germline V gene lookup returns CDR1 MNHEY and CDR2 SVGAGI. V lost 3 bases and J lost 4, with 15 bases in between. The CDR3 loop is CASSYKKGSGYGYTF. CDR3 nucleotides: TGTGCCAGCAGTTATAAAAAGGGAAGTGGCTATGGCTACACCTTC.

The rearrangement joins TRBV28 to TRBJ2-2; D remains unclear. With 1 base removed from V and 7 bases from J, the gap between germline ends came to 4 bases. In germline, CDR1 is MDHEN, CDR2 SYDVKM. This CDR3 contains 12 residues. This CDR3 is CASSLSLGELFF. The CDR3 DNA reads TGTGCCAGCAGTTTATCTCTCGGGGAGCTGTTTTTT.

J is TRBJ2-2 and V is TRBV24-1; D is tentatively TRBD1 or TRBD2 (5 bases each). CDR3 size: 12 residues. V gave up 9 bases and J gave up 6 bases, with 10 bases separating them. The germline gives CDR1 KGHDR, CDR2 SFDVKD. The CDR3 coding sequence is TGTGCCACCGCCCCGGGGCCCGGGGAGCTGTTTTTT. It specifies CATAPGPGELFF.

The chain combines TRBV9 with TRBJ2-1, with D possibly being TRBD2 (6 bases). Germline V gene lookup returns CDR1 SGDLS and CDR2 YYNGEE. This CDR3 is 15 amino acids long. V lost 0 bases to trimming and J lost 1 base, with 8 bases between them. The CDR3 here is CASSVAAGSYNEQFF. The CDR3 DNA is TGTGCCAGCAGCGTAGCGGCGGGGTCCTACAATGAGCAGTTCTTC.

The rearrangement uses TRBV27 and TRBJ1-1; D unclear. Per the germline V gene, CDR1 is MNHEY and CDR2 is SMNVEV (reference sequence). This CDR3 contains 13 residues. V was shortened by 3 bases and J by 1 base, with 6 bases between the two germline ends. The DNA for the CDR3 is TGTGCCAGCAGTTTTTACAGGAACACTGAAGCTTTCTTT. Its protein product is CASSFYRNTEAFF.

Details on this clone: The same CDR3 is also encoded by other DNA sequences in this sample. This chain links TRBV5-1 with TRBJ2-1; TRBD1 agrees at 8 bases. The trim removed 2 bases at V and 6 bases at J, leaving 4 bases unmatched. Germline V gives CDR1 SGHRS, CDR2 YFSETQ. The CDR3 covers 14 residues. As DNA, the CDR3 is TGCGCCAGCAGCTTAGGGACAGGAGGCAATGAGCAGTTCTTC. Protein sequence: CASSLGTGGNEQFF.

The rearrangement joins TRBV27 to TRBJ2-5; a weak D match, TRBD1 (5 bases). The CDR3 covers 12 residues. The V and J ends lost 6 bases and 5 bases respectively, with 10 bases between them. From germline, CDR1 is MNHEY and CDR2 SMNVEV (reference sequence). CDR3 amino acids: CASSSGRETQYF. Here the CDR3 DNA reads TGTGCCAGCAGCTCAGGGCGGGAGACCCAGTACTTC.

This chain uses TRBV7-2 with TRBJ1-4; TRBD1 aligns across 7 bases. Germline CDR1 reads SGHTA; CDR2 reads FQGNSA. The V gene end was trimmed by 1 base and the J gene end by 6 bases; junction bases not matched to a gene: 5. This CDR3 contains 15 residues. CDR3: CASSLGQGRDEKLFF. CDR3 DNA: TGTGCCAGCAGCTTAGGACAGGGAAGGGATGAAAAACTGTTTTTT.

The rearrangement links TRBV28 to TRBJ1-2; a weak D match, TRBD1 (5 bases). This CDR3 contains 14 residues. The V gene's germline CDR1 is MDHEN and CDR2 SYDVKM. The V end was cut by 2 bases, the J end by 4 bases, with 11 bases between. The CDR3 bases are TGTGCCAGCAGTTTAAGGGCAGGGACCTATGGCTACACCTTC. Translating gives CASSLRAGTYGYTF.

CDR3 bases: TGTGCCAGCAGCCCTCTGACAGGGTCCCAGCCCCAGCATTTT. Translated: CASSPLTGSQPQHF. The rearrangement uses TRBV3-1 (or the pseudogene TRBV3-2) and TRBJ1-5; 7 bases agree with TRBD1. Germline V gives CDR1 LGHDT, CDR2 YNNKEL (reference sequence). V lost 4 bases, J lost 7 bases, and 7 bases stayed unmatched. This CDR3 region has 14 residues.

The rearrangement joins TRBV6-2 or TRBV6-3 to TRBJ1-2; D not resolved. This CDR3 region has 15 residues. Germline values: CDR1 MNHEY, CDR2 SVGEGT. V shed 6 bases and J shed 2 bases, with 16 bases lying between them. The CDR3 region has the DNA TGTGCCAGCAGCGACACCAGGCTTCCAAACTATGGCTACACCTTC. Protein: CASSDTRLPNYGYTF.

The genes are TRBV6-5 and TRBJ2-7; the match to TRBD2 covers 7 bases. The length of the CDR3 is 12 residues. V dropped 11 bases and J dropped 6; count of bases not matched to a gene: 10. Germline V gene sequence: CDR1 MNHEY, CDR2 SVGAGI. The DNA of the CDR3 is TGTGCCTCCGGGGGGTGGTTTTTCGAGCAGTACTTC. It yields the protein CASGGWFFEQYF.

This clone was counted a single time. The chain combines TRBV20-1 with TRBJ1-5; the D is unclear. V lost 3 bases and J 9 bases, leaving 9 bases between the germline ends. CDR3 length: 11 residues. Per germline, CDR1 DFQATT and CDR2 SNEGSKA (reference sequence). The CDR3 region has the DNA TGCAGTGCTAGCCCTTCAGGGCCCCAGCATTTT. Amino acids: CSASPSGPQHF.

The chain employs TRBV7-2 and TRBJ1-2; TRBD1 is a possible D gene (5 bases). This CDR3 has 14 residues. V was shortened by 2 bases and J by 8 bases, with 15 bases between the two germline ends. Germline lookup yields CDR1 SGHTA and CDR2 FQGNSA. Here the CDR3 DNA reads TGTGCCAGCAGCTTAATACGGTCAGGGCACGGCTACACCTTC. Protein sequence: CASSLIRSGHGYTF.

The rearrangement links TRBV15 to TRBJ1-5; D uncertain. The CDR3 sequence is 15 residues long. Trimming shortened V by 1 base and J by 2 bases, and 9 bases separated the two germline ends. The V gene's germline CDR1 is LNHNV and CDR2 YYDKDF (reference sequence). The CDR3 sequence: CATSRAGSGNQPQHF. The CDR3 region has the DNA TGTGCCACCAGCAGAGCGGGATCCGGCAATCAGCCCCAGCATTTT.